The present T cell receptor (beta chain) was sequenced within a study of shared clonotypes between healthy human individuals. Each subset's genomic DNA was split evenly across several immunoSEQ plates. Repertoires were generated with immunoSEQ multiplex PCR, while TCRdb's copy carries only in-frame clones and drops some. This table has more than 1,200,000 clones, 98% appearing once. The V gene's germline CDR1 is SNHLY and CDR2 FYNNEI. The CDR3 extends over 15 amino acids. Deletions cut 8 bases from V and 5 bases from J, with 19 bases between. The sample taken for sequencing was naive CD4+ T cells sorted from blood. Subset described: CD45RA+ positively selected. The TCR comes from a man aged 25-45 years in good health. The chain combines TRBV2 with TRBJ1-3; D might be TRBD1 (5 bases). CDR3 in DNA: TGTGCCAGCCAAAGGGACCGGGACGGCAGAAACACCATATATTTT. It yields the protein CASQRDRDGRNTIYF.